This TCR beta chain was retrieved from a study of blood T cell repertoires in COVID-19. The CDR3 has 15 residues. V was shortened by 6 bases and J by 3 bases, with 17 bases between the two germline ends. Germline-derived CDR1 and CDR2 are WSHSY and SAAADI. This clone was found a few times. TCRdb's table, derived via immunoSEQ multiplex PCR, lists solely in-frame clones and lacks some. The sample carries under 350,000 clones, roughly nine tenths recorded once. Sequenced material: PBMCs or T cells enriched from blood (not recorded which). V is TRBV10-2 and J is TRBJ1-1; possible D gene TRBD1, 5 bases. The TCR sequence derives from a woman aged 18-29 years who had recovered from COVID-19. The CDR3 region is CASSHREGGDTEAFF. Written as DNA, the CDR3 is TGCGCCAGCAGCCATCGGGAGGGAGGGGACACTGAAGCTTTCTTT.